Listed below are T cell receptor beta chains from one sample, sequenced in a study of blood T cell repertoires in COVID-19. The data were produced by immunoSEQ multiplex PCR, yet TCRdb's version contains in-frame clones alone and is incomplete. The table lists 150,000 to 200,000 clones, about 92% of them singletons. Sequencing was carried out using peripheral blood. The source is a woman aged 55-70 years with COVID-19, enrolled during active disease. Each CDR3 is given with its conserved first and last residue. The D gene is left open where the match is weak. Only part of the rows carry a size: once, few, many, or a class if the clone is expanded.

size	D	J	V	CDR3	DNA
NA	NA	TRBJ2-5	TRBV18	CASSPPGFSVGETQYF	TGTGCCAGCTCACCTCCAGGATTTAGCGTAGGGGAGACCCAGTACTTC
NA	TRBD1	TRBJ1-2	TRBV19	CASRRQGGTYGYTF	TGTGCCAGTAGACGACAGGGGGGTACCTATGGCTACACCTTC
once	NA	TRBJ2-5	TRBV5-1	CASSLSRIGRGQETQYF	TGCGCCAGCAGCTTGAGTCGGATAGGAAGGGGCCAAGAGACCCAGTACTTC
once	NA	TRBJ2-1	TRBV6-2/TRBV6-3	CASSYPGEQFF	TGTGCCAGCAGTTACCCCGGTGAGCAGTTCTTC
NA	NA	TRBJ1-4	TRBV24-1	CATSDLGGHNEKLFF	TGTGCCACCAGTGATTTGGGGGGACATAATGAAAAACTGTTTTTT
NA	NA	TRBJ1-6	TRBV19	CASRLGSDGNSPLHF	TGTGCCAGTAGACTCGGGAGCGACGGTAATTCACCCCTCCACTTT
once	NA	TRBJ2-1	TRBV6-1	CASSDTGVAYNEQFF	TGTGCCAGCAGTGATACTGGAGTTGCCTACAATGAGCAGTTCTTC
NA	NA	TRBJ2-5	TRBV12-3/TRBV12-4	CASSLDRVETQYF	TGTGCCAGCAGTTTAGACAGGGTAGAGACCCAGTACTTC
NA	NA	TRBJ2-2	TRBV15	CATSRGFRELFF	TGTGCCACCAGCAGAGGTTTCAGGGAGCTGTTTTTT
NA	NA	TRBJ2-7	TRBV2	CASHPGHGSYEQYF	TGTGCCAGCCATCCGGGACATGGGTCCTACGAGCAGTACTTC
NA	NA	TRBJ1-4	TRBV5-1	CASSPTGTSNEKLFF	TGCGCCAGCAGCCCGACCGGGACTTCTAATGAAAAACTGTTTTTT
NA	NA	TRBJ1-2	TRBV6-6	CASSYPSQERDYGYTF	TGTGCCAGCAGTTACCCCTCGCAGGAGCGGGACTATGGCTACACCTTC
NA	TRBD2	TRBJ2-5	TRBV7-3	CASSPGRGDETQYF	TGTGCCAGCAGTCCAGGGAGGGGTGACGAGACCCAGTACTTC
few	TRBD1	TRBJ2-7	TRBV6-5	CASSYRTGSSYEQYF	TGTGCCAGCAGTTACCGGACAGGGTCTTCCTACGAGCAGTACTTC
NA	NA	TRBJ2-1	TRBV18	CASSPLSPGSSGEQFF	TGTGCCAGCTCACCACTTTCCCCAGGGTCCTCGGGTGAGCAGTTCTTC
NA	TRBD1	TRBJ2-7	TRBV6-5	CASSPDRAKFPQYF	TGTGCCAGCAGCCCCGACAGGGCTAAATTTCCGCAGTACTTC
NA	NA	TRBJ2-3	TRBV5-4	CASSLASGKSDTQYF	TGTGCCAGCAGCTTGGCTTCAGGGAAATCAGATACGCAGTATTTT
NA	NA	TRBJ1-2	TRBV21-1	CASSPWSPEANYGYTF	TGTGCCAGCAGCCCCTGGAGTCCCGAAGCTAACTATGGCTACACCTTC
NA	NA	TRBJ1-6	TRBV19	CASSTGISPLHF	TGTGCCAGTAGCACGGGGATTTCACCCCTCCACTTT
once	NA	TRBJ1-4	TRBV6-5	CASKIQEGVNEKLFF	TGTGCCAGCAAGATTCAAGAGGGGGTTAATGAAAAACTGTTTTTT
NA	NA	TRBJ2-5	TRBV5-4	CASSLGRDSDQETQYF	TGTGCCAGCAGCTTGGGGAGGGACTCCGATCAAGAGACCCAGTACTTC
NA	NA	TRBJ1-3	TRBV4-1	CASSREQGSGNTIYF	TGCGCCAGCAGCCGTGAACAGGGTTCAGGAAACACCATATATTTT